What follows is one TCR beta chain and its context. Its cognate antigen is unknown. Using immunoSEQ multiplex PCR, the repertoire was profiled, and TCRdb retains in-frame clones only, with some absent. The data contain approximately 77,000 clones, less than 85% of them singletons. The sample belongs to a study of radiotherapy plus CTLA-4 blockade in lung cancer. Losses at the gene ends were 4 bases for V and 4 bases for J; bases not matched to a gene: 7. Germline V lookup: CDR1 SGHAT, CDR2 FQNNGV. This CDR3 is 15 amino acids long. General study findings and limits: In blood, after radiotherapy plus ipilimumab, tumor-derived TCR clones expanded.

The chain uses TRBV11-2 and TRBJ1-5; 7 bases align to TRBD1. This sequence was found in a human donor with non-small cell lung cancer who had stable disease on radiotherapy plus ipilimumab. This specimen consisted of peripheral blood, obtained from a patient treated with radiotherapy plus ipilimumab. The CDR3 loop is CASSSDRLGNQPQHF. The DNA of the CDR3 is TGTGCCAGCAGCTCGGACAGGTTGGGGAATCAGCCCCAGCATTTT.